The next 21 T cell receptor beta chains were all read from a single sample in a study of graft-versus-host responses after intestinal transplantation. What these receptors recognize is not known. This table comes from immunoSEQ multiplex PCR, and its TCRdb copy is limited to in-frame clones, with some not included. The table includes fewer than 120,000 clones, roughly 93% detected once. The sample here was unstimulated CD8+ T cells sorted from spleen or lymph node cells, taken before intestinal transplant. Receptor source: a human donor who received an intestinal transplant.

V gene TRBV7-9 combines with J gene TRBJ2-3, with TRBD1 identical over 8 bases. Unmatched junction bases numbered 11, after V lost 5 bases and J lost 4 bases. Germline CDR1 reads SEHNR; CDR2 reads FQNEAQ (reference sequence). This CDR3 is 16 amino acids long. CDR3 sequence (DNA): TGTGCCAGCAGCCCAAGGACAGGGTGGGGGGCAGATACGCAGTATTTT. This gives the protein CASSPRTGWGADTQYF.

The rearrangement links TRBV2 to TRBJ2-7, with D tentatively TRBD1 or TRBD2 (5 bases each). Germline CDR1 SNHLY, CDR2 FYNNEI. The CDR3 runs 13 residues. V shed 11 bases and J shed 3 bases, with 17 bases lying between them. CDR3 loop: CAPEGQAIYEQYF. The CDR3 region has the DNA TGTGCCCCCGAGGGGCAGGCGATCTACGAGCAGTACTTC.

V usage is TRBV29-1 and J usage is TRBJ1-3; unclear D gene. V was pared by 1 base and J by 2 bases, with 6 bases between. The V gene's germline CDR1 is SQVTM and CDR2 ANQGSEA. The CDR3 is 13 residues long. The CDR3 region has the DNA TGCAGCGTTGAAGTTTTGCCTGGAAACACCATATATTTT. Amino acid sequence: CSVEVLPGNTIYF.

The chain uses TRBV6-5 and TRBJ2-7, with no clear D. V lost 7 bases and J 5 bases, leaving 21 bases between the germline ends. The CDR3 runs 15 residues. From germline, CDR1 is MNHEY and CDR2 SVGAGI. The CDR3 here is CASTNNPPLQDEQYF. The CDR3 DNA follows: TGTGCCAGCACCAATAACCCTCCCCTGCAGGACGAGCAGTACTTC.

This chain links TRBV18 with TRBJ2-1; 7 bases map to TRBD2. Germline assignment: CDR1 KGHSH and CDR2 LQKENI. The CDR3 extends over 15 amino acids. J lost 5 bases, V lost 3 bases, and 7 bases had no gene match. The DNA of the CDR3 is TGTGCCAGCTCACCCACGGAGCGGGGACACAATGAGCAGTTCTTC. This gives the protein CASSPTERGHNEQFF.

The gene calls are TRBV4-1 and TRBJ1-5, with D possibly being TRBD1 (5 bases). V lost 3 bases and J 0 bases, leaving 12 bases between the germline ends. The germline CDR1 and CDR2 sequences are MGHRA and YSYEKL. The CDR3 is made up of 16 amino acids. The CDR3 DNA is TGCGCCAGCAGCCACGTATGGGGACCTAGCAATCAGCCCCAGCATTTT. Amino acids: CASSHVWGPSNQPQHF.

This clone has only a few counts. The chain has TRBV4-1 and TRBJ2-3; unclear D gene. The germline V gene encodes CDR1 MGHRA and CDR2 YSYEKL. The CDR3 runs 15 residues. V was pared by 0 bases and J by 2 bases, with 9 bases between. CDR3 residues: CASSQEPRHTDTQYF. The DNA for the CDR3 is TGCGCCAGCAGCCAAGAGCCCAGACACACAGATACGCAGTATTTT.

The chain has TRBV27 and TRBJ2-2; D possibly corresponds to TRBD2 (5 bases). The germline V gene has CDR1 MNHEY and CDR2 SMNVEV (reference sequence). This CDR3 is 14 amino acids long. The germline V and J ends were trimmed by 7 bases and 3 bases, with 12 bases remaining between them. DNA of the CDR3: TGTGCCAGCACCTCGGGATCTCACACCGGGGAGCTGTTTTTT. This encodes CASTSGSHTGELFF.

The gene calls are TRBV4-1 and TRBJ2-2; D is uncertain. Germline V gives CDR1 MGHRA, CDR2 YSYEKL. This CDR3 contains 16 residues. V lost 1 base and J 0 bases, leaving 9 bases between the germline ends. The CDR3 DNA sequence: TGCGCCAGCAGCCAAGTACAGCTGTCGAACACCGGGGAGCTGTTTTTT. Its translation is CASSQVQLSNTGELFF.

This sequence joins TRBV7-6 and TRBJ2-1; D is unclear. V lost 4 bases, J lost 1 base, and 11 bases lay in between. This CDR3 comprises 15 residues. CDR1 is SGHVS and CDR2 is FNYEAQ in the germline V gene. CDR3: CASSYSVLSYNEQFF. The CDR3 bases are TGTGCCAGCAGCTACAGTGTGTTATCCTACAATGAGCAGTTCTTC.

The CDR3 bases are TGTGCCAGCAGCGGACAGGGACGTCCAACTAATGAAAAACTGTTTTTT. Its translation: CASSGQGRPTNEKLFF. The chain links TRBV27 to TRBJ1-4, with TRBD1 matching 8 bases. There are 16 residues in the CDR3. Germline lookup yields CDR1 MNHEY and CDR2 SMNVEV (reference sequence). The V segment lost 6 bases and the J segment 0 bases; nucleotides outside the gene matches: 6. The variable domain in full, completed from reference TRBV27 and TRBJ1-4, reads EAQVTQNPRYLITVTGKKLTVTCSQNMNHEYMSWYRQDPGLGLRQIYYSMNVEVTDKGDVPEGYKVSRKEKRNFPLILESPSPNQTSLYFCASSGQGRPTNEKLFFGSGTQLSVL.

The chain employs TRBV7-9 and TRBJ2-3; 9 bases are shared with TRBD2. The V segment lost 6 bases and the J segment 4 bases; nucleotides outside the gene matches: 8. The CDR3 runs 15 residues. Germline V gene data show CDR1 as SEHNR and CDR2 as FQNEAQ (reference sequence). CDR3 DNA: TGTGCCAGCAGGCAGGGGACTAGCCTTGCAGATACGCAGTATTTT. Protein sequence: CASRQGTSLADTQYF.

V gene TRBV6-5 combines with J gene TRBJ2-7; D is ambiguous. Between the trimmed V and J ends, which lost 5 bases and 1 base, there was a span of 12 bases. Germline CDR1 reads MNHEY; CDR2 reads SVGAGI. The CDR3 loop spans 14 amino acids. CDR3 in amino acids: CASSLNPLSYEQYF. Written as DNA, the CDR3 is TGTGCCAGCAGTCTCAACCCTTTGTCCTACGAGCAGTACTTC.

V is TRBV7-8 and J is TRBJ2-3; perhaps D is TRBD1 or TRBD2 (5 bases each). The V gene lost 3 bases and the J gene lost 2 bases, with 18 bases spanning the gap. Germline CDR1 SGHVS, CDR2 FQNEAQ. CDR3 length: 17 amino acids. DNA of the CDR3: TGTGCCAGCAGCTTCCTAAGTGGGACCCCGACCACAGATACGCAGTATTTT. This gives the protein CASSFLSGTPTTDTQYF.

This sequence joins TRBV11-2 and TRBJ1-4, with TRBD1 matching over 7 bases. V shed 5 bases and J 8 bases; nucleotides not matched to a gene: 8. The CDR3 has 14 amino acids. CDR1 and CDR2 from the germline V gene are SGHAT and FQNNGV. CDR3: CASSATGTDEKLFF. The CDR3, as DNA: TGTGCCAGCAGCGCGACAGGGACGGACGAAAAACTGTTTTTT. The variable domain in full, completed from reference TRBV11-2 and TRBJ1-4, reads EAGVAQSPRYKIIEKRQSVAFWCNPISGHATLYWYQQILGQGPKLLIQFQNNGVVDDSQLPKDRFSAERLKGVDSTLKIQPAKLEDSAVYLCASSATGTDEKLFFGSGTQLSVL.

J is TRBJ2-1 and V is TRBV7-6, with D possibly matching TRBD1 (5 bases). The CDR3 length is 17 residues. CDR1 SGHVS and CDR2 FNYEAQ come from the germline V gene. Trimming left V 3 bases short and J 1 base short, with 16 bases between. The CDR3 bases are TGTGCCAGCAGCTTGGGGCTAGTTGAATGGTCCTACAATGAGCAGTTCTTC. Its protein is CASSLGLVEWSYNEQFF.

The V call is TRBV5-6, the J call TRBJ1-1; D is possibly TRBD1 (5 bases). Trimming took off 1 base at V and 3 bases at J, with 10 bases between the two ends. Germline loops: CDR1 SGHDT, CDR2 YYEEEE. The CDR3 has 14 amino acids. The CDR3 nucleotides read TGTGCCAGCAGCTTGTTGCCCAGGGACACTGAAGCTTTCTTT. Translated: CASSLLPRDTEAFF. Full variable domain (rest looked up from reference TRBV5-6 and TRBJ1-1): DAGVTQSPTHLIKTRGQQVTLRCSPKSGHDTVSWYQQALGQGPQFIFQYYEEEERQRGNFPDRFSGHQFPNYSSELNVNALLLGDSALYLCASSLLPRDTEAFFGQGTRLTVV.

The CDR3 coding sequence is TGTGCCTCGGACGGAGAATCCTACGAGCAGTACTTC. Translation: CASDGESYEQYF. The rearrangement links TRBV30 to TRBJ2-7, with D hard to call. This CDR3 region has 12 residues. The V and J ends lost 7 bases and 1 base respectively, with 11 bases between them. Germline V gene lookup returns CDR1 GTSNPN and CDR2 SVGIG (reference sequence).

Details on this clone: No conserved phenylalanine or tryptophan is present at the end of the CDR3, so a read error is the likely explanation. The V call is TRBV27, the J call TRBJ2-7; the match to TRBD1 covers 8 bases. The germline V gene encodes CDR1 MNHEY and CDR2 SMNVEV (reference sequence). This CDR3 contains 13 residues. The V and J ends lost 6 bases and 1 base, in that order; junction bases with no gene match: 2. CDR3 residues: CASRQGVSYEQYL. The CDR3 DNA reads as TGTGCCAGCAGACAGGGGGTTTCCTACGAGCAGTACCTC.

This clone was seen only once. The rearrangement joins TRBV11-2 to TRBJ1-5; D is unresolved. The CDR3 length is 12 residues. Germline V lookup: CDR1 SGHAT, CDR2 FQNNGV. V was cut by 1 base and J by 7 bases, with 5 bases left in between. CDR3 residues: CASSLGRQPQHF. The CDR3 DNA is TGTGCCAGCAGCTTAGGGCGCCAGCCCCAGCATTTT.

The rearrangement joins TRBV6-1 to TRBJ2-2; D is tentatively TRBD1 or TRBD2 (5 bases each). The CDR3 has 15 residues. V lost 6 bases to trimming and J lost 2 bases, with 13 bases between them. Germline-derived CDR1 and CDR2 are MNHNS and SASEGT. The CDR3, as DNA: TGTGCCAGCAGCGAGGGGCCGTACAACACCGGGGAGCTGTTTTTT. Amino acids: CASSEGPYNTGELFF.